This is a list of T cell receptor beta chains from one sample in a study of identical twins. TCRdb independently ran MiXCR on the 5' RACE reads; one entry per CDR3 protein. This table has around 280,000 distinct CDR3 sequences, 6.5% to 9.5% appearing once. These data were likewise used in another study, on yellow fever vaccine responses in identical twins.

Sequenced material: memory (CD45RO+) T cells sorted from blood. These receptors all stem from a woman aged 18-29 years in good health. The CDR3 runs from the conserved cysteine through the conserved F or W. The D gene is left open where the match is weak. A row's size may be missing; if present it is once, few, many or a size class.

D: TRBD2; J: TRBJ2-3; size: many; V: TRBV10-3; CDR3: CAIRQAAGGPGDTQYF; DNA: TGTGCCATCAGACAAGCAGCGGGGGGACCCGGCGATACGCAGTATTTT
D: NA; J: TRBJ1-6; size: few; V: TRBV11-2; CDR3: CASSLDPGEHSPLHF; DNA: TGTGCCAGCAGCTTAGATCCAGGGGAACATTCACCCCTCCACTTT
D: NA; J: TRBJ2-2; size: many; V: TRBV6-1; CDR3: CASRMGGGPNTGELFF; DNA: TGTGCCAGCAGGATGGGGGGAGGACCGAACACCGGGGAGCTGTTTTTT
D: NA; J: TRBJ2-2; size: many; V: TRBV7-7; CDR3: CASSPAIANTGELFF; DNA: TGTGCCAGCAGCCCCGCGATCGCGAACACCGGGGAGCTGTTTTTT
D: NA; J: TRBJ2-1; size: NA; V: TRBV20-1; CDR3: CSARDIRDGGNEQFF; DNA: TGCAGTGCTAGAGATATTAGGGACGGGGGCAATGAGCAGTTCTTC
D: NA; J: TRBJ2-3; size: many; V: TRBV6-5; CDR3: CASSYSPGVGTDTQYF; DNA: TGTGCCAGCAGTTACTCGCCAGGGGTCGGCACAGATACGCAGTATTTT
D: TRBD1; J: TRBJ1-6; size: few; V: TRBV3-1; CDR3: CASSRQGTSLHF; DNA: TGTGCCAGCAGCCGACAGGGGACATCCCTCCACTTT
D: NA; J: TRBJ2-1; size: few; V: TRBV10-3; CDR3: CAISESERIEGSIQFF; DNA: TGTGCCATCAGTGAGTCCGAGCGTATCGAGGGATCAATACAGTTCTTC
D: NA; J: TRBJ2-3; size: many; V: TRBV5-1; CDR3: CASSLGTEGDTQYF; DNA: TGCGCCAGCAGCTTGGGGACAGAAGGAGATACGCAGTATTTT
D: NA; J: TRBJ1-3; size: few; V: TRBV7-9; CDR3: CASSYRAGDTIYF; DNA: TGTGCCAGCAGCTACCGGGCCGGGGACACCATATATTTT
D: TRBD1; J: TRBJ2-6; size: NA; V: TRBV7-9; CDR3: CASSPDRGSSGANVLTF; DNA: TGTGCCAGCAGCCCAGACAGGGGGAGTTCTGGGGCCAACGTCCTGACTTTC
D: TRBD1; J: TRBJ2-7; size: few; V: TRBV5-1; CDR3: CASSLGQGFYEQYF; DNA: TGCGCCAGCAGCTTAGGACAGGGGTTTTACGAGCAGTACTTC
D: TRBD1; J: TRBJ1-5; size: many; V: TRBV20-1; CDR3: CSAPDRGNQPQHF; DNA: TGCAGTGCCCCGGACAGGGGCAATCAGCCCCAGCATTTT
D: NA; J: TRBJ2-6; size: NA; V: TRBV28; CDR3: CASSFDSYVGAGANVLTF; DNA: TGTGCCAGCAGTTTTGATTCATATGTCGGGGCTGGGGCCAACGTCCTGACTTTC
D: NA; J: TRBJ1-6; size: few; V: TRBV16; CDR3: CASSTSTRTSPLHF; DNA: TGTGCCAGCAGCACTTCCACCCGGACTTCACCCCTCCACTTT
D: TRBD2; J: TRBJ2-1; size: many; V: TRBV7-2; CDR3: CASEKWAGGYNEQFF; DNA: TGTGCCAGTGAGAAGTGGGCGGGGGGATACAATGAGCAGTTCTTC
D: TRBD2; J: TRBJ2-1; size: NA; V: TRBV12-3/TRBV12-4; CDR3: CATALAGDWNEQFF; DNA: TGTGCCACCGCACTAGCGGGAGATTGGAATGAGCAGTTCTTC
D: NA; J: TRBJ2-1; size: NA; V: TRBV15; CDR3: CATSRADNEQFF; DNA: TGTGCCACCAGCAGAGCGGACAATGAGCAGTTCTTC
D: NA; J: TRBJ2-3; size: few; V: TRBV6-2/TRBV6-3; CDR3: CASSTRLARNTDTQYF; DNA: TGTGCCAGCAGTACCCGGCTAGCGCGTAACACAGATACGCAGTATTTT
D: NA; J: TRBJ1-2; size: NA; V: TRBV27; CDR3: CASSYRFENYGYTF; DNA: TGTGCCAGCAGTTACAGGTTTGAAAACTATGGCTACACCTTC
D: NA; J: TRBJ2-5; size: many; V: TRBV3-1; CDR3: CASSGQTQYF; DNA: TGTGCCAGCAGCGGGCAGACCCAGTACTTC
D: NA; J: TRBJ2-1; size: many; V: TRBV5-1; CDR3: CASSLFMLQDTKPFF; DNA: TGCGCCAGCAGCTTGTTTATGTTACAGGACACCAAGCCGTTCTTC
D: TRBD1; J: TRBJ2-3; size: many; V: TRBV20-1; CDR3: CSAIQGSDTQYF; DNA: TGCAGTGCGATACAGGGGTCCGATACGCAGTATTTT
D: TRBD2; J: TRBJ2-3; size: few; V: TRBV20-1; CDR3: CSALLAGPDTQYF; DNA: TGCAGTGCTTTACTAGCGGGGCCAGATACGCAGTATTTT
D: NA; J: TRBJ1-6; size: few; V: TRBV6-1; CDR3: CASSETGVNSPLHF; DNA: TGTGCCAGCAGCGAGACAGGAGTTAATTCACCCCTCCACTTT
D: NA; J: TRBJ2-1; size: many; V: TRBV5-1; CDR3: CASSYIDRIRSEQFF; DNA: TGCGCCAGCAGCTACATCGACAGGATCCGAAGTGAGCAGTTCTTC